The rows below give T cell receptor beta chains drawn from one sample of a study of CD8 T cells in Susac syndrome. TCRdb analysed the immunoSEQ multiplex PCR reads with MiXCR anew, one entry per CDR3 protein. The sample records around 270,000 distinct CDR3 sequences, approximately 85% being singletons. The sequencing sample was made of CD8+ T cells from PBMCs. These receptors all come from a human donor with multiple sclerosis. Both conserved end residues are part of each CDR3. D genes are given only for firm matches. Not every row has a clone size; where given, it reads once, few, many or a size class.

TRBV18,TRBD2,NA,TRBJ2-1,TGTGCCAGCTCATCCGTCAGCGGGAGATTCTACAATGAGCAGTTCTTC,CASSSVSGRFYNEQFF
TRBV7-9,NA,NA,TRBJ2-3,TGTGCCAGCAGCTTAGGTAGGACGAAAGATTTT,CASSLGRTKDF
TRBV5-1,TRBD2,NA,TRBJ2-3,TGCGCCAGCAGCTTGGCCAATGCGGCGGGGGGTTGGCAGTATTTT,CASSLANAAGGWQYF
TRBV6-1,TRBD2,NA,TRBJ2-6,TGTGCCAGCAGTGAATGGGAGGGTAGGGCGGAGTGGGCCAACGTCCTGACTTTC,CASSEWEGRAEWANVLTF
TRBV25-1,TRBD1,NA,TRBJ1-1,TGTGCCAGCAGTGAATTCTCAGGGGGAAGATCTGAAGCTTTCTTT,CASSEFSGGRSEAFF
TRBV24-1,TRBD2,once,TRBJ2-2,TGTGCCACCAGTGAAGTCGGACTAGTGAGGAACACCGGGGAGCTGTTTTTT,CATSEVGLVRNTGELFF
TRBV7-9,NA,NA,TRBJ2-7,TGTGCCAGCAGTCGGACAGTTATCGGGCAGTACTTC,CASSRTVIGQYF
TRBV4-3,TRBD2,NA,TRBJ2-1,TGCGCCAGCAGCCAAGATAGCACTAGCGGGTCCTACAATGAGCAGTTCTTC,CASSQDSTSGSYNEQFF
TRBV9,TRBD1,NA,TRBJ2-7,TGTGCCAGCAGCGTGGGGGGACAGGGCGAGCAGTACTTC,CASSVGGQGEQYF
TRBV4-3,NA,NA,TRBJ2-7,TGCGCCAGCAGCCAAGATCGGACCGGGACGGTTGCCTACGAGCAGTACTTC,CASSQDRTGTVAYEQYF
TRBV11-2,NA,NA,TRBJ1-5,TGTGCCAGCAGCTTAGACCAATATAGCAATCAGCCCCAGCATTTT,CASSLDQYSNQPQHF
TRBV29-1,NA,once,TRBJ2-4,TGCAGCGTTGAAGACCCCGGCGGGGTGGTAGCCAAAAACATTCAGTACTTC,CSVEDPGGVVAKNIQYF
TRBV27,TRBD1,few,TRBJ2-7,TGTGCCAGCAGTTTAGCTGGACAGGGTGGCTCCTACGAGCAGTACTTC,CASSLAGQGGSYEQYF
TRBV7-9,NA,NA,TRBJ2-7,TGTGCCAGCAGCCTCCCGAGAGGGGCGAACTACGAGCAGTACTTC,CASSLPRGANYEQYF
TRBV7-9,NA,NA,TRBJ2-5,TGTGCCAGCAGCCCCGGGGTTAGCCGAGAGACCCAGTACTTC,CASSPGVSRETQYF
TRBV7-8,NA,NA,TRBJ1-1,TGTGCCAGCATACGGGGGATGAACACTGAAGCTTTCTTT,CASIRGMNTEAFF
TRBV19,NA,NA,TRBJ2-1,TGTGCCAGTAGCATCTGGGGGCTGGCAGACAATGAGCAGTTCTTC,CASSIWGLADNEQFF
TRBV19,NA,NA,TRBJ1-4,TGTGCCAGTAATCAGGCGCGGCGGAATGAAAAACTGTTTTTT,CASNQARRNEKLFF
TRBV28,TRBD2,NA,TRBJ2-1,TGTGCCAGCAGCCCTCTAGCGGACTTTTACAATGAGCAGTTCTTC,CASSPLADFYNEQFF
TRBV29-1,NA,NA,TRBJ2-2,TGCAGCGTTGTGGAGGGACGGACCGGGGAGCTGTTTTTT,CSVVEGRTGELFF
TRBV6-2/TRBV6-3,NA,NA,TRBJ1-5,TGTGCCAGCAGTTATGACAGAAATCAGCCCCAGCATTTT,CASSYDRNQPQHF
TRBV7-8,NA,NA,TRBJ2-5,TGTGCCAGCAGCTTAGCTGGGTTAGAGACCCAGTACTTC,CASSLAGLETQYF
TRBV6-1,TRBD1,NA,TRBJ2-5,TGTGCCAGCAGTCTCCCATGGACAGGGCCGCAAGAGACCCAGTACTTC,CASSLPWTGPQETQYF
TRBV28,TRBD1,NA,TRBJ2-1,TGTGCCAGCAGTTTGGGGGACAGGGTTAATGAGCAGTTCTTC,CASSLGDRVNEQFF
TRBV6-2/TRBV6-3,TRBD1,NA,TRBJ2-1,TGTGCCAGCAGGCCCCTACTTCTCCGACAGGGGGCTCTACGGGATGAGCAGTTCTTC,CASRPLLLRQGALRDEQFF
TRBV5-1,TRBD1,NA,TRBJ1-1,TGCGCCAGCGGCTTTGAGACAGGGGCGTTTATGAACACTGAAGCTTTCTTT,CASGFETGAFMNTEAFF
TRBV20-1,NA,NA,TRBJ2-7,TGCAGTGCTAGAGATCGAAGAGCGACCCTATACGTCTACGAGCAGTACTTC,CSARDRRATLYVYEQYF
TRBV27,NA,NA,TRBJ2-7,TGTGCCAGCAGTTGGAGCCGGGACCCATCCTACGAGCAGTACTTC,CASSWSRDPSYEQYF
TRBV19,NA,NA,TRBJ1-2,TGTGCCAGTAGTATTTACAGCGCGTATGGCTACACCTTC,CASSIYSAYGYTF
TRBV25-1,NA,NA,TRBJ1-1,TGTGCCAGCAGTGAATTTGACAGCTTGAACACTGAAGCTTTCTTT,CASSEFDSLNTEAFF
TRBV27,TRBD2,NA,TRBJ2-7,TGTGCCAGCAGTCCGATAGCGGGCCTTCCCTACGAGCAGTACTTC,CASSPIAGLPYEQYF
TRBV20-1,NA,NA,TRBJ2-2,TGCAGTGCTAGAGAGTGGGGCCAGGGAGCGAACACCGGGGAGCTGTTTTTT,CSAREWGQGANTGELFF
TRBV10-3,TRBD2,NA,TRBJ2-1,TGTGCCATCAGTCCCGGGCCTAGCGGGAGACTGCTCCATGAGCAGTTCTTC,CAISPGPSGRLLHEQFF
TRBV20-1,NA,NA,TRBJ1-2,TGCAGTGCTAGACTCGAGGGGTCCTATGGCTACACCTTC,CSARLEGSYGYTF
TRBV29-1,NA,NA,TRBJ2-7,TGCAGCGTTCCAGGGGTTAGGGAGCAGTACTTC,CSVPGVREQYF
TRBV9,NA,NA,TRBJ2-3,TGTGCCAGCAGCCCCGCGACAGGAATGTCAACAGATACGCAGTATTTT,CASSPATGMSTDTQYF
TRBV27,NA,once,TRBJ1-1,TGTGCCAGCAGGATACAGGGAAGGGAGGCTTTCTTT,CASRIQGREAFF
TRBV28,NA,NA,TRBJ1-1,TGTGCCAGCTCCAAGGGGTACACTGAAGCTTTCTTT,CASSKGYTEAFF
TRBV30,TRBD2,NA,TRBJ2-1,TGTGCCTGGACCACGGGGGGATTAGCGAATGAGCAGTTCTTC,CAWTTGGLANEQFF
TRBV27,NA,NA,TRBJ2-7,TGTGCCAGCGGGCCAAACTACGAGCAGTACTTC,CASGPNYEQYF
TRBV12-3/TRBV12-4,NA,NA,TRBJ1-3,TGTGCCAGCAGTTCTTGGATTGGAGACACCATATATTTT,CASSSWIGDTIYF
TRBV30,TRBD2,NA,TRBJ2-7,TGTGCCTGGAGTGTTGGGGGGGAGTACGAGCAGTACTTC,CAWSVGGEYEQYF
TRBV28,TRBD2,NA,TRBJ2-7,TGTGCCAGCAGCCTCCAAGGACTAGCGGGAGACCAGTACTTC,CASSLQGLAGDQYF
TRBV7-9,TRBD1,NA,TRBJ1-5,TGTGCCAGCAGCTTAGAGGGTCAGGGGGTCAATCAGCCCCAGCATTTT,CASSLEGQGVNQPQHF
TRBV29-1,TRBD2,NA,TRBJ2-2,TGCAGCGTTGAAGGACTAGCGGGAGGAACCACCGGGGAGCTGTTTTTT,CSVEGLAGGTTGELFF
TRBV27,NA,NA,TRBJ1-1,TGTGCCAGCAGTCCCCTCCTCGCCCTCACTGAAGCTTTCTTT,CASSPLLALTEAFF
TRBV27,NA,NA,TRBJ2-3,TGTGCCACCGGGGTCTTAACTACTAGCACAGATACGCAGTATTTT,CATGVLTTSTDTQYF
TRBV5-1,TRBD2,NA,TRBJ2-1,TGCGCCAGCAGCTTGAGGAGCGGGAGGTACAATGAGCAGTTCTTC,CASSLRSGRYNEQFF
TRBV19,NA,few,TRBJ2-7,TGTGCCAGTTCCTACGGGGCATCCTACGAGCAGTACTTC,CASSYGASYEQYF
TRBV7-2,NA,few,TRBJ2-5,TGTGCCAGCAGCTTAGCCAGGGCGTTCGAGACCCAGTACTTC,CASSLARAFETQYF
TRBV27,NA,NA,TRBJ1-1,TGTGCCAGCAGTCAAGGAAGGGGTTACGCTTTCTTT,CASSQGRGYAFF
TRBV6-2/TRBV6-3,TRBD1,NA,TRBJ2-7,TGTGCCAGCGAACGGATAACAGGGGGCATCGAGCAGTACTTC,CASERITGGIEQYF
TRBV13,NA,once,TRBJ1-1,TGTGCCAGCAGCGTAGGACGGATGAACACTGAAGCTTTCTTT,CASSVGRMNTEAFF
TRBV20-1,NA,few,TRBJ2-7,TGCAGTGCTAGACTAGTGGTTTCGTACGAGCAGTACTTC,CSARLVVSYEQYF
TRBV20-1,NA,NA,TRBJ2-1,TGCAGTGCTCAAACGATGGCGGAAACCTACAATGAGCAGTTCTTC,CSAQTMAETYNEQFF
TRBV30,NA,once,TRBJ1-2,TGTGCCTGGACGGAGGGGCCCCCCCCGGGCTACACCTTC,CAWTEGPPPGYTF
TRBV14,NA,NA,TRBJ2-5,TGTGCCAGCAGCCAAGATCCGTCTAGCGTACAAGAGACCCAGTACTTC,CASSQDPSSVQETQYF